This record looks at one TCR beta chain sequence and its context. This specimen comes from a study of identical twins. The J segment lost 4 bases and the V segment lost 6 bases, leaving 8 bases of the junction unmatched. This CDR3 has 13 amino acids. In germline, CDR1 is DFQATT, CDR2 SNEGSKA (reference sequence). MiXCR was run by TCRdb on the 5' RACE reads, yielding one entry per CDR3 protein. The sample contains 1.5 million to 2 million distinct CDR3 sequences, about 32% of which appear only once. Sequenced input: cord blood. The V gene is TRBV20-1, the J gene TRBJ1-2; TRBD1 matches at 7 bases. The TCR sequence derives from a newborn girl in good health. CDR3 sequence (DNA): TGCAGTGCCCTCCGACAGGGTCGCTATGGCTACACCTTC. It specifies CSALRQGRYGYTF.